The 18 T cell receptor beta chains presented below share a single source sample, sequenced in a study of T cell responses to AZD1222 COVID-19 vaccine. The table came from immunoSEQ multiplex PCR; TCRdb's copy has only in-frame clones and leaves some out. Seen here are roughly 80,000 clones, around 90% observed once, and the top ten hold roughly 12%. This sample comprised peripheral blood, obtained 28 days after the second AZD1222 dose. Receptors were obtained from an adult who received the AZD1222 COVID-19 vaccine.

This clone appeared a single time. The gene calls are TRBV6-2 or TRBV6-3 and TRBJ1-1; TRBD1 is a possible D gene (5 bases). Germline-derived CDR1 and CDR2 are MNHEY and SVGEGT. The CDR3 is 11 amino acids. V lost 6 bases and J lost 8, with 10 bases in between. The CDR3 loop is CASSQGTEAFF. CDR3 sequence (DNA): TGTGCCAGCAGCCAGGGAACGGAAGCTTTCTTT.

The chain recombines TRBV5-4 with TRBJ2-7; D assignment may be TRBD1 or TRBD2 (6 bases each). The CDR3 runs 14 residues. The germline gives CDR1 SGHNT, CDR2 YYREEE (reference sequence). V lost 4 bases and J 0 bases, leaving 11 bases between the germline ends. The CDR3 spells CASSPEGGSYEQYF. Here the CDR3 DNA reads TGTGCCAGCAGCCCGGAGGGGGGCTCCTACGAGCAGTACTTC.

This rearrangement joins TRBV3-1 (or the pseudogene TRBV3-2) to TRBJ1-2; D is undetermined. The CDR3 is made up of 17 amino acids. Trimming removed 4 bases at V and 4 bases at J, with 22 bases between. Germline assignment: CDR1 LGHDT and CDR2 YNNKEL (reference sequence). CDR3 DNA sequence: TGTGCCAGCAGCCCCAAGCTACTCGATCTTACCAGCTATGGCTACACCTTC. This codes for CASSPKLLDLTSYGYTF.

The gene calls are TRBV3-1 (or the pseudogene TRBV3-2) and TRBJ2-3, with D possibly TRBD1 on 6 matching bases. The germline V gene encodes CDR1 LGHDT and CDR2 YNNKEL (reference sequence). The CDR3 contains 13 residues. V dropped 5 bases and J dropped 3 bases, with 9 bases sitting between them. CDR3 DNA: TGTGCCAGCAGCTTACAGGGTACAGATACGCAGTATTTT. It yields the protein CASSLQGTDTQYF.

The rearrangement joins TRBV7-9 to TRBJ1-4; TRBD1 agrees at 7 bases. With V trimmed by 2 bases and J by 7 bases, 7 bases remained unmatched. CDR3 length: 15 amino acids. Germline CDR1 SEHNR, CDR2 FQNEAQ (reference sequence). CDR3 nucleotides: TGTGCCAGCAGCTTAAGGGTGACAGGGCCTGAAAAACTGTTTTTT. Its translation: CASSLRVTGPEKLFF.

This chain joins TRBV29-1 and TRBJ2-7; D remains unclear. Germline V gene sequence: CDR1 SQVTM, CDR2 ANQGSEA. V was shortened by 4 bases and J by 0 bases, with 13 bases between the two germline ends. The CDR3 has 14 residues. The CDR3 is CSVVLWGSSYEQYF. In nucleotides, the CDR3 is TGCAGCGTTGTATTATGGGGTAGCTCCTACGAGCAGTACTTC.

The genes are TRBV6-5 and TRBJ2-7; 8 bases are shared with TRBD2. The trim removed 2 bases at V and 2 bases at J, leaving 5 bases unmatched. The germline V gene encodes CDR1 MNHEY and CDR2 SVGAGI. The CDR3 extends over 15 amino acids. For the CDR3, the DNA is TGTGCCAGCAGTTACGTCGCCGGGGGGGCCTACGAGCAGTACTTC. It translates to CASSYVAGGAYEQYF.

This chain links TRBV3-1 (or the pseudogene TRBV3-2) with TRBJ1-1, with unresolved D. The CDR3 consists of 18 residues. The V and J ends lost 0 bases and 4 bases respectively, with 21 bases between them. Per the germline V gene, CDR1 is LGHDT and CDR2 is YNNKEL (reference sequence). The CDR3 DNA reads as TGTGCCAGCAGCCAAGATCGGGTCCCAAGATCAAATGGCACTGAAGCTTTCTTT. Translation gives CASSQDRVPRSNGTEAFF.

The rearrangement joins TRBV5-1 to TRBJ2-3, with D perhaps TRBD2 (5 bases). Trimming took 1 base from V and 2 from J, leaving 11 bases between them. CDR1 SGHRS and CDR2 YFSETQ come from the germline V gene. The CDR3 has 15 amino acids. The CDR3, as DNA: TGCGCCAGCAGCTTGTCCAGCGGCACCACAGATACGCAGTATTTT. Translating gives CASSLSSGTTDTQYF.

The J gene is TRBJ1-1, the V gene TRBV28; TRBD1 might be the D (5 bases). Germline V gene lookup returns CDR1 MDHEN and CDR2 SYDVKM. V lost 4 bases and J 0 bases, leaving 15 bases between the germline ends. This CDR3 spans 16 amino acids. CDR3: CASSSGGWDLNTEAFF. Written as DNA, the CDR3 is TGTGCCAGCAGTTCAGGAGGGTGGGACTTGAACACTGAAGCTTTCTTT.

This chain links TRBV19 with TRBJ2-5, with 10 bases fitting TRBD1. Germline lookup yields CDR1 LNHDA and CDR2 SQIVND (reference sequence). The V gene end was trimmed by 5 bases and the J gene end by 5 bases; junction bases not matched to a gene: 8. This CDR3 region has 15 residues. CDR3 nucleotides: TGTGCCAGTAGTGCCCGGGACAGGGGCGAGGAGACCCAGTACTTC. Its translation is CASSARDRGEETQYF.

This clone is a singleton in its sample. The chain employs TRBV27 and TRBJ2-7; TRBD1 is a possible D gene (6 bases). The CDR3 is made up of 13 amino acids. Germline-derived CDR1 and CDR2 are MNHEY and SMNVEV (reference sequence). The germline V and J ends were trimmed by 3 bases and 2 bases, with 8 bases remaining between them. CDR3 DNA sequence: TGTGCCAGCAGTTTGACAGGACCCTACGAGCAGTACTTC. It yields the protein CASSLTGPYEQYF.

This clone has a handful of counts. CDR3 nucleotide sequence: TGTGCCAGCAGCCACCGACAGGGGGCAAACTATGGCTACACCTTC. Translating gives CASSHRQGANYGYTF. The chain has TRBV9 and TRBJ1-2; 10 positions match TRBD1. Germline V gene sequence: CDR1 SGDLS, CDR2 YYNGEE. This CDR3 region has 15 residues. V was pared by 4 bases and J by 2 bases, with 5 bases of the junction left unmatched.

This clone was found a few times. The chain joins TRBV29-1 to TRBJ1-2; tentative D call: TRBD1 (6 bases). Trimming took 6 bases from V and 8 from J, leaving 13 bases between them. The V gene's germline CDR1 is SQVTM and CDR2 ANQGSEA. The CDR3 spans 11 residues. The CDR3 loop reads CSVETGPGYTF. For the CDR3, the DNA is TGCAGCGTGGAGACAGGTCCAGGCTACACCTTC.

V gene TRBV9 combines with J gene TRBJ1-5; D is unresolved. The V and J ends lost 4 bases and 4 bases respectively, with 12 bases between them. Germline CDR1 SGDLS, CDR2 YYNGEE. The CDR3 runs 14 residues. CDR3 sequence: CASSPRTENQPQHF. The CDR3 nucleotides read TGTGCCAGCAGCCCCCGGACGGAGAATCAGCCCCAGCATTTT.

V gene TRBV5-6 combines with J gene TRBJ2-7; D remains unclear. The length of the CDR3 is 14 residues. Trimming stripped 0 bases from V and 2 bases from J, with 9 bases between. From germline, CDR1 is SGHDT and CDR2 YYEEEE. CDR3 DNA: TGTGCCAGCAGCTTGGTGGGTTCGACCTACGAGCAGTACTTC. The encoded protein is CASSLVGSTYEQYF.

The chain links TRBV6-5 to TRBJ2-3, with TRBD2 matching 12 bases. Germline V lookup: CDR1 MNHEY, CDR2 SVGAGI. V gave up 7 bases and J gave up 7 bases; unmatched junction bases: 9. This CDR3 has 15 residues. The CDR3 coding sequence is TGTGCCAGCAAGGACCCTAGCGGGGGGGCACATACGCAGTATTTT. Amino acid sequence: CASKDPSGGAHTQYF.

The genes are TRBV5-5 and TRBJ1-2, with D perhaps matching TRBD1 (5 bases). Trimming shortened V by 6 bases and J by 6 bases, and 15 bases separated the two germline ends. Germline CDR1 and CDR2: SGHKS and YYEKEE (reference sequence). The CDR3 length is 13 residues. CDR3 amino acids: CASNIGGENGYTF. The DNA for the CDR3 is TGTGCCAGCAACATAGGAGGGGAGAATGGCTACACCTTC.